This note documents a single TCR beta chain sequence. The sample comes from a study of blood T cell repertoires in COVID-19. Study overall: Nucleic acid was either cDNA or gDNA, and it came from T cells, B-cell-depleted T cells, or PBMCs.

Germline CDR1 SGHNT, CDR2 YYREEE (reference sequence). The CDR3 has 12 amino acids. The V and J ends lost 3 bases and 5 bases respectively, with 8 bases between them. In the original analysis: Estimated nucleated cell counts came from reference gene primer amplification. TCRdb's copy holds only in-frame clones and misses some; the assay was immunoSEQ multiplex PCR. Clone size and V and J calls were adopted from that table, with D and trimming inferred from the DNA. Here the sample spans approximately 68,000 clones, 65% to 90% being singletons. The gene calls are TRBV5-4 and TRBJ1-1, with D uncertain. The sequence was obtained from a woman aged 60 to 75 with acute or convalescent COVID-19. Sequencing was done on a sample of peripheral blood. CDR3 DNA: TGTGCCAGCAGCTCCGGGTTGACTGAAGCTTTCTTT. Amino acids: CASSSGLTEAFF. The whole variable domain, filled in from reference TRBV5-4 and TRBJ1-1, reads ETGVTQSPTHLIKTRGQQVTLRCSSQSGHNTVSWYQQALGQGPQFIFQYYREEENGRGNFPPRFSGLQFPNYSSELNVNALELDDSALYLCASSSGLTEAFFGQGTRLTVV.